Given below is one T cell receptor (beta chain) in context. As yet, its antigen is unknown. The data are from a study of lymphopenia after photon versus proton radiotherapy. Findings and limits, study-wide: Under photons, naive T cells and diversity fell while effector/memory populations rose. After the lymphocyte nadir, photon-treated repertoires showed oligoclonal expansion, especially of CD8+ Temra cells.

Clones were read by immunoSEQ multiplex PCR, and TCRdb kept only the in-frame ones, dropping some. The sample contains about 50,000 clones, more than 85% of which appear only once. Germline loops: CDR1 SGHRS, CDR2 YFSETQ. The CDR3 has 16 residues. With 4 bases clipped from V and 10 bases from J, the junction kept 16 bases outside the gene matches. The source is a woman between 40 and 50 years old with cholangiocarcinoma. The sample was peripheral blood, taken from a patient treated with photon-based radiotherapy. The chain combines TRBV5-1 with TRBJ1-4, with 7 bases that match TRBD1. CDR3 sequence (DNA): TGCGCCAGCAGCCAGGGACAGATCCCCTATTCCGGAAAACTGTTTTTT. This translates into CASSQGQIPYSGKLFF.